The clone carrying this TCR beta chain was counted a few times. What it recognizes is unknown. The sample belongs to a study of beta chain features in type 1 diabetes. Expressed TCRB transcripts were sequenced after all isolated RNA was converted to cDNA. Clones were sequenced by immunoSEQ multiplex PCR, and TCRdb holds only the in-frame ones, with some missing. The sample carries approximately 150,000 clones, less than 9.5% recorded once. Study-level points and caveats: Shortening that was moderate but significant affected the TCRB CDR3s of Type 1 diabetes patients in all four CD4+ subsets.

Per the germline V gene, CDR1 is SGHTA and CDR2 is FQGNSA. After removal of 5 bases from V and 9 bases from J, the junction contained 8 bases not matched to a gene. This CDR3 region has 14 residues. Specimen: central memory CD4+ T cells from blood. The clonotype was recovered from a woman aged 18-30 years in good health. The V gene is TRBV7-2, the J gene TRBJ1-5; 9 positions agree with TRBD1. For the CDR3, the DNA is TGTGCCAGCAGCACTGGACAGGGGCAAGGGCCCCAGCATTTT. Protein: CASSTGQGQGPQHF.